Listed below are T cell receptor beta chains from one sample, sequenced in a study of vaccination effects on CD4 cells after COVID-19. Antigen specificity for these receptors is unknown. Assay: immunoSEQ multiplex PCR; the TCRdb copy retains only in-frame clones and omits some. This sample has approximately 40,000 clones, with approximately 70% found just once. This specimen was CD4+ T cells from PBMCs cultured with a peptide pool, taken before COVID-19 vaccination. All receptors derive from a human donor who had a prior SARS-CoV-2 infection. CDR3s include the opening cysteine and the closing phenylalanine or tryptophan. D genes are given only for firm matches. Clone size is not always given. Where it is, it says once, few, many or a class for expanded clones.

d_call: NA; j_call: TRBJ2-7; clone_size: medium-sized; v_call: TRBV21-1; cdr3_length: 17; cdr3_nt: TGTGCCAGCAGCTACCCCCGGGACAGGGGTACCTCCTACGAGCAGTACTTC; cdr3_aa: CASSYPRDRGTSYEQYF
d_call: NA; j_call: TRBJ2-1; clone_size: NA; v_call: TRBV7-2; cdr3_length: 14; cdr3_nt: TGTGCCAGCAGCTTAGGGCTAGAACTGGGTGAGCAGTTCTTC; cdr3_aa: CASSLGLELGEQFF
d_call: NA; j_call: TRBJ2-7; clone_size: once; v_call: TRBV19; cdr3_length: 13; cdr3_nt: TGTGCCAGTAGCGGGACGATAACCTACGAGCAGTACTTC; cdr3_aa: CASSGTITYEQYF
d_call: TRBD2; j_call: TRBJ2-1; clone_size: NA; v_call: TRBV7-3; cdr3_length: 16; cdr3_nt: TGTGCCAGCAGCACCAGGACTAGCGGGAGCGAGGTTGAGCAGTTCTTC; cdr3_aa: CASSTRTSGSEVEQFF
d_call: NA; j_call: TRBJ2-1; clone_size: NA; v_call: TRBV20-1; cdr3_length: 14; cdr3_nt: TGCAGTGCTAGTCGGGGGGCACTTGGGAATGAGCAGTTCTTC; cdr3_aa: CSASRGALGNEQFF
d_call: TRBD2; j_call: TRBJ2-3; clone_size: NA; v_call: TRBV5-1; cdr3_length: 14; cdr3_nt: TGCGCCAGCAGCCTGGGGGGGGGCACAGATACGCAGTATTTT; cdr3_aa: CASSLGGGTDTQYF
d_call: NA; j_call: TRBJ1-2; clone_size: NA; v_call: TRBV11-2; cdr3_length: 11; cdr3_nt: TGTGCCAGCCGGCGAGGTTATGGCTACACCTTC; cdr3_aa: CASRRGYGYTF
d_call: NA; j_call: TRBJ2-3; clone_size: NA; v_call: TRBV7-9; cdr3_length: 15; cdr3_nt: TGTGCCAGCAGCTTAGATTTGGTGATGACAGATACGCAGTATTTT; cdr3_aa: CASSLDLVMTDTQYF
d_call: NA; j_call: TRBJ1-6; clone_size: many; v_call: TRBV7-3; cdr3_length: 14; cdr3_nt: TGTGCCAGCAGCTTAAGAGGGGGAGGTTCACCCCTCCACTTT; cdr3_aa: CASSLRGGGSPLHF
d_call: TRBD2; j_call: TRBJ2-3; clone_size: NA; v_call: TRBV5-6; cdr3_length: 16; cdr3_nt: TGTGCCAGCAGCTTTATTTCCGGGGGGAGCACAGATACGCAGTATTTT; cdr3_aa: CASSFISGGSTDTQYF
d_call: NA; j_call: TRBJ1-5; clone_size: NA; v_call: TRBV6-5; cdr3_length: 13; cdr3_nt: TGTGCCAGCAGTTACAGCCCGGAGCAGCCCCAGCATTTT; cdr3_aa: CASSYSPEQPQHF
d_call: TRBD2; j_call: TRBJ2-1; clone_size: NA; v_call: TRBV7-8; cdr3_length: 16; cdr3_nt: TGTGCCAGCAGCTTTATAGCGGGAGGGCCTGGGAATGAGCAGTTCTTC; cdr3_aa: CASSFIAGGPGNEQFF
d_call: NA; j_call: TRBJ1-3; clone_size: NA; v_call: TRBV5-1; cdr3_length: 15; cdr3_nt: TGCGCCAGCAGTCTGTCAGGGCTACCGGAAAACACCATATATTTT; cdr3_aa: CASSLSGLPENTIYF
d_call: NA; j_call: TRBJ1-1; clone_size: NA; v_call: TRBV2; cdr3_length: 14; cdr3_nt: TGTGCCAGCATCCCGACACGGTCGAACACTGAAGCTTTCTTT; cdr3_aa: CASIPTRSNTEAFF
d_call: TRBD1; j_call: TRBJ1-2; clone_size: few; v_call: TRBV7-2; cdr3_length: 19; cdr3_nt: TGTGCCAGCAGCTTAACGCCTATAGTCACAGGGGGCGCTTACTATGGCTACACCTTC; cdr3_aa: CASSLTPIVTGGAYYGYTF
d_call: NA; j_call: TRBJ1-4; clone_size: once; v_call: TRBV3-1/TRBV3-2; cdr3_length: 14; cdr3_nt: TGTGCCAGCAGCCAAGGGGGCGTTGGTGAAAAACTGTTTTTT; cdr3_aa: CASSQGGVGEKLFF
d_call: NA; j_call: TRBJ2-1; clone_size: NA; v_call: TRBV11-1; cdr3_length: 13; cdr3_nt: TGTGCCAGCAGCTCGGCCCCTTTGAGTGAGCAGTTCTTC; cdr3_aa: CASSSAPLSEQFF
d_call: NA; j_call: TRBJ1-2; clone_size: NA; v_call: TRBV9; cdr3_length: 15; cdr3_nt: TGTGCCAGCAGCGTAGCTTTTAGGGACCCCTATGGCTACACCTTC; cdr3_aa: CASSVAFRDPYGYTF
d_call: NA; j_call: TRBJ2-7; clone_size: NA; v_call: TRBV6-2/TRBV6-3; cdr3_length: 17; cdr3_nt: TGTGCCAGCAGCCCCTGGCAGGTAGGACTTAGCTCCTACGAGCAGTACTTC; cdr3_aa: CASSPWQVGLSSYEQYF
d_call: NA; j_call: TRBJ1-3; clone_size: NA; v_call: TRBV5-6; cdr3_length: 16; cdr3_nt: TGTGCCAGCAGCCCAAAGAAATCCCTCTCTGGAAACACCATATATTTT; cdr3_aa: CASSPKKSLSGNTIYF
d_call: NA; j_call: TRBJ1-2; clone_size: NA; v_call: TRBV2; cdr3_length: 11; cdr3_nt: TGTGCCAGCAGTGATTGGTCAGGTCACACCTTC; cdr3_aa: CASSDWSGHTF
d_call: TRBD2; j_call: TRBJ2-1; clone_size: NA; v_call: TRBV15; cdr3_length: 17; cdr3_nt: TGTGCCACCAGCAGAGGGGGGAGGGGCGGTGGGTACAATGAGCAGTTCTTC; cdr3_aa: CATSRGGRGGGYNEQFF
d_call: NA; j_call: TRBJ1-5; clone_size: once; v_call: TRBV4-3; cdr3_length: 13; cdr3_nt: TGCGCCACCCCACGCCTATTCAATCAGCCCCAGCATTTT; cdr3_aa: CATPRLFNQPQHF
d_call: NA; j_call: TRBJ2-1; clone_size: few; v_call: TRBV4-1; cdr3_length: 15; cdr3_nt: TGCGCCAGCAGCCAAGGCCAGGGGAGTTGGAATGAGCAGTTCTTC; cdr3_aa: CASSQGQGSWNEQFF
d_call: NA; j_call: TRBJ2-7; clone_size: few; v_call: TRBV5-4; cdr3_length: 15; cdr3_nt: TGTGCCAGCAGCTTGGCTCCATCCGGGACCTACGAGCAGTACTTC; cdr3_aa: CASSLAPSGTYEQYF
d_call: NA; j_call: TRBJ2-6; clone_size: NA; v_call: TRBV7-2; cdr3_length: 17; cdr3_nt: TGTGCCAGCAGCTTACAGCCACAGGGATCTGGGGCCAACGTCCTGACTTTC; cdr3_aa: CASSLQPQGSGANVLTF
d_call: NA; j_call: TRBJ2-7; clone_size: few; v_call: TRBV7-9; cdr3_length: 14; cdr3_nt: TGTGCCAGCGGGGGCGGGAACAGGGAAGCCGAGCAGTACTTC; cdr3_aa: CASGGGNREAEQYF
d_call: TRBD2; j_call: TRBJ2-7; clone_size: few; v_call: TRBV6-5; cdr3_length: 15; cdr3_nt: TGTGCCAGCAGGGGGCTATGGCGGGAGGGCTACGAGCAGTACTTC; cdr3_aa: CASRGLWREGYEQYF
d_call: NA; j_call: TRBJ1-6; clone_size: once; v_call: TRBV5-1; cdr3_length: 14; cdr3_nt: TGCGCCAGCAGCGTACAGGATTTTAATTCACCCCTCCACTTT; cdr3_aa: CASSVQDFNSPLHF
d_call: NA; j_call: TRBJ1-2; clone_size: once; v_call: TRBV5-1; cdr3_length: 15; cdr3_nt: TGCGCCAGCAGCTTGGACCCCTCTAGTAACTATGGCTACACCTTC; cdr3_aa: CASSLDPSSNYGYTF
d_call: TRBD1; j_call: TRBJ2-5; clone_size: NA; v_call: TRBV4-3; cdr3_length: 15; cdr3_nt: TGCGCCAGCAGCCGGAGGGACAGGGGGCTTGAGACCCAGTACTTC; cdr3_aa: CASSRRDRGLETQYF
d_call: TRBD2; j_call: TRBJ2-3; clone_size: few; v_call: TRBV19; cdr3_length: 16; cdr3_nt: TGTGCCAGTAGTACCAGACTAGCGGGGAACACAGATACGCAGTATTTT; cdr3_aa: CASSTRLAGNTDTQYF
d_call: TRBD2; j_call: TRBJ2-3; clone_size: NA; v_call: TRBV3-1/TRBV3-2; cdr3_length: 17; cdr3_nt: TGTGCCAGCAGCCAAGGACCCCAGCGGGACCTTCCAGATACGCAGTATTTT; cdr3_aa: CASSQGPQRDLPDTQYF
d_call: NA; j_call: TRBJ2-5; clone_size: NA; v_call: TRBV6-5; cdr3_length: 15; cdr3_nt: TGTGCCAGCAGTTACTCGATTGGGAGGGGGGAGACCCAGTACTTC; cdr3_aa: CASSYSIGRGETQYF
d_call: TRBD2; j_call: TRBJ2-5; clone_size: medium-sized; v_call: TRBV4-1; cdr3_length: 16; cdr3_nt: TGCGCCAGCAGCCAAGGACTAGCGGAGTACCAAGAGACCCAGTACTTC; cdr3_aa: CASSQGLAEYQETQYF